One TCR beta chain is described in this entry. The sample originates from a study of blood T cell repertoires in COVID-19. The wider study: Samples taken during acute and convalescent COVID-19 were collected in the United States, Italy and Spain. The cDNA or gDNA used as material had been derived from T cells, B-cell-depleted T cells, or PBMCs.

The length of the CDR3 is 15 residues. The V and J ends lost 5 bases and 3 bases, in that order; junction bases with no gene match: 10. Germline V gene sequence: CDR1 SNHLY, CDR2 FYNNEI. Authors' data handling: Estimation of nucleated cell counts was performed using reference gene primer amplification. The data were produced by immunoSEQ multiplex PCR, yet TCRdb's version contains in-frame clones alone and is incomplete. Clone size and V and J calls were adopted from that table, with D and trimming inferred from the DNA. The repertoire holds fewer than 200,000 clones, with 86% as singletons. The genes are TRBV2 and TRBJ2-7; 7 bases fit TRBD1. Specimen: peripheral blood. The sequence came from a man in his sixties or seventies with active or convalescent COVID-19. CDR3 coding DNA: TGTGCCAGCAGTATCTCCCGGGACAGAGTCTACGAGCAGTACTTC. Its translation is CASSISRDRVYEQYF.